This T cell receptor (beta chain) was captured in a study of T cell responses to AZD1222 COVID-19 vaccine. Study-wide points: It should be noted that donors were predominantly white British and more often female, and clonal diversity was possibly underestimated. Rises in breadth and depth of Spike-specific TCRs came after two AZD1222 doses. Spike was spanned by vaccine-associated CD4 TCRs, which were dominant at 160-218 and 743-854. Unmutated variant regions are reportedly the target of nearly half of TCRs that are spike-specific.

Using immunoSEQ multiplex PCR, the repertoire was profiled, and TCRdb retains in-frame clones only, with some absent. The sample includes around 30,000 clones, more than 85% of them seen just once. Worth noting for this clone: Its matching antigen is unknown.

The CDR3 totals 13 residues. Trimming took 4 bases from V and 1 from J, leaving 7 bases between them. The V gene's germline CDR1 is SNHLY and CDR2 FYNNEI. Specimen: peripheral blood, collected on day 0 of AZD1222 vaccination. This receptor was taken from an adult in good health. The chain employs TRBV2 and TRBJ1-1, with D unclear. The CDR3 region has the DNA TGTGCCAGCAGTGCCCCAGGGAACACTGAAGCTTTCTTT. Its protein is CASSAPGNTEAFF.